This entry lists 22 T cell receptor beta chains sequenced from one sample in a study of graft-versus-host responses after intestinal transplantation. The protocol was immunoSEQ multiplex PCR, while the TCRdb copy is restricted to in-frame clones and leaves out a portion. The sample records around 15,000 clones, 70% being singletons. Once graft tissue had been processed, intraepithelial and lamina propria lymphocytes were released. The source material was ileum tissue, sampled approximately 780 days after intestinal transplantation. The receptors stem from a human patient who received an intestinal transplant, so some T cells may come from the graft donor.

The J gene is TRBJ2-1, the V gene TRBV28; TRBD2 is a possible D gene (5 bases). CDR1 and CDR2 from the germline V gene are MDHEN and SYDVKM. Trimming cost V 6 bases and J 6 bases, with 15 bases left between them. CDR3 size: 14 residues. The CDR3 is CASREESPLNEQFF. The CDR3 coding sequence is TGTGCCAGCAGGGAGGAAAGCCCCCTCAATGAGCAGTTCTTC.

By share, this clone ranks as medium-sized. The chain has TRBV18 and TRBJ1-2; the match to TRBD1 covers 8 bases. Looked up from germline, CDR1 is KGHSH and CDR2 is LQKENI. The CDR3 loop spans 15 amino acids. The V gene end was trimmed by 6 bases and the J gene end by 0 bases; junction bases not matched to a gene: 6. The CDR3 protein is CASSRQGTSNYGYTF. The CDR3 coding sequence is TGTGCCAGCTCCCGACAGGGGACCTCTAACTATGGCTACACCTTC.

CDR3 nucleotide sequence: TGTGCCAGCAGCTTGTGGGCTGGTTATGGCTACACCTTC. It encodes CASSLWAGYGYTF. The chain carries TRBV5-5 and TRBJ1-2; D not certain. This CDR3 region has 13 residues. The V end lost 1 base, the J end lost 5 bases, and 9 bases lay between the germline ends. Germline CDR1 and CDR2: SGHKS and YYEKEE (reference sequence).

The rearrangement links TRBV28 to TRBJ2-5; 11 nucleotides agree with TRBD1. This CDR3 spans 17 amino acids. The germline gives CDR1 MDHEN, CDR2 SYDVKM. Trimming took 1 base from V and 6 from J; bases not matched to a gene: 10. The CDR3 DNA reads TGTGCCAGCAGTTTATTTTCCGGGACAGGGGGGGCAAAGACCCAGTACTTC. Its translation: CASSLFSGTGGAKTQYF. The whole variable domain, filled in from reference TRBV28 and TRBJ2-5, reads DVKVTQSSRYLVKRTGEKVFLECVQDMDHENMFWYRQDPGLGLRLIYFSYDVKMKEKGDIPEGYSVSREKKERFSLILESASTNQTSMYLCASSLFSGTGGAKTQYFGPGTRLLVL.

This chain uses TRBV9 with TRBJ2-7; TRBD1 matches 7 bases. The V segment lost 9 bases and the J segment 3 bases; nucleotides outside the gene matches: 9. The CDR3 runs to 13 residues. Germline V gene lookup returns CDR1 SGDLS and CDR2 YYNGEE. The CDR3 protein is CANLDRPYYEQYF. The CDR3 bases are TGTGCCAACTTGGACAGGCCCTACTACGAGCAGTACTTC.

By its share, this clone is medium-sized. This rearrangement joins TRBV28 to TRBJ1-2, with 7 bases identical to TRBD1. Germline assignment: CDR1 MDHEN and CDR2 SYDVKM. The CDR3 has 13 residues. J gave up 4 bases and V 5 bases, and 4 bases lay outside the gene matches. The CDR3: CASSIGTAYGYTF. The DNA for the CDR3 is TGTGCCAGCAGTATAGGGACAGCCTATGGCTACACCTTC.

In this sample, this clone turned up once. V and J are TRBV28 and TRBJ2-2; no clear D. Germline V gene sequence: CDR1 MDHEN, CDR2 SYDVKM. V was cut by 9 bases and J by 4 bases, with 12 bases left in between. CDR3 length equals 13 residues. In DNA, the CDR3 is TGTGCCAGTAGGATAAAGGCCACCGGGGAGCTGTTTTTT. It codes for CASRIKATGELFF.

The chain combines TRBV29-1 with TRBJ2-7; a weak D match, TRBD2 (6 bases). Trimming pared 5 bases from V and 2 bases from J, leaving 13 bases between. Germline CDR1 is SQVTM and CDR2 is ANQGSEA. CDR3 size: 13 residues. CDR3 DNA sequence: TGCAGCGTTATCCGGGACTCCACCTACGAGCAGTACTTC. As protein: CSVIRDSTYEQYF.

This chain links TRBV30 with TRBJ2-1, with D possibly TRBD1 on 5 matching bases. V lost 0 bases, J lost 2 bases, and 11 bases lay in between. In germline, CDR1 is GTSNPN, CDR2 SVGIG (reference sequence). The CDR3 is 15 amino acids. The CDR3 sequence: CAWSVRLGAYNEQFF. The CDR3 coding sequence is TGTGCCTGGAGTGTACGTCTAGGGGCCTACAATGAGCAGTTCTTC.

This rearrangement joins TRBV19 to TRBJ1-5; the match to TRBD1 covers 9 bases. With V trimmed by 6 bases and J by 5 bases, 11 bases remained unmatched. The CDR3 loop spans 16 amino acids. Per germline, CDR1 LNHDA and CDR2 SQIVND (reference sequence). CDR3 DNA sequence: TGTGCCAGTAGAGACCCGATATGGACAGGGGATCAGCCCCAGCATTTT. Translated: CASRDPIWTGDQPQHF.

DNA of the CDR3: TGTGCCAGCAGTCCTGACAGTCCGAGCACAGATACGCAGTATTTT. This gives the protein CASSPDSPSTDTQYF. J is TRBJ2-3 and V is TRBV27; weak D call: TRBD1 (5 bases). Germline assignment: CDR1 MNHEY and CDR2 SMNVEV (reference sequence). Trimming removed 5 bases at V and 0 bases at J, with 12 bases between. This CDR3 spans 15 amino acids.

The rearrangement uses TRBV5-1 and TRBJ2-6, with no clear D. Trimming cost V 0 bases and J 2 bases, with 18 bases left between them. The CDR3 has 19 amino acids. Germline lookup yields CDR1 SGHRS and CDR2 YFSETQ. Here the CDR3 reads CASSLAGTGLAAGANVLTF. The CDR3 DNA is TGCGCCAGCAGCTTGGCGGGTACCGGTTTGGCCGCTGGGGCCAACGTCCTGACTTTC.

The chain has TRBV18 and TRBJ2-6, with TRBD1 identical over 8 bases. Trimming took 3 bases from V and 1 from J; bases not matched to a gene: 5. The CDR3 is 17 amino acids. The germline V gene has CDR1 KGHSH and CDR2 LQKENI. Here the CDR3 DNA reads TGTGCCAGCTCACCTGGACAGGGAATGTCTGGGGCCAACGTCCTGACTTTC. Its translation is CASSPGQGMSGANVLTF.

The chain has TRBV7-7 and TRBJ2-2; D may match TRBD1 or TRBD2 (6 bases each). V was trimmed by 0 bases and J by 4 bases, leaving 9 bases between them. Germline CDR1 is SSHAT and CDR2 is FNYEAQ (reference sequence). The CDR3 totals 15 residues. The CDR3 nucleotides are TGTGCCAGCAGCTTAGCCAGGGGAGGCACCGGGGAGCTGTTTTTT. Its translation: CASSLARGGTGELFF.

This clone was observed a few times. A junction end diverges from the germline sequence, so it may reflect a read error. The rearrangement uses TRBV10-3 and TRBJ1-2, with 11 nucleotides matching TRBD1. The CDR3 is made up of 15 amino acids. CDR1 and CDR2 (germline): ENHRY, SYGVKD. CDR3 coding DNA: TGTGCCAGCAGTGAAGCCGGGACAGGGGGCTATGGCTACACCTTC. Translating gives CASSEAGTGGYGYTF.

In its sample, this clone was seen a few times. The chain has TRBV5-6 and TRBJ2-5; no clear D gene. This CDR3 is built from 13 residues. CDR1 is SGHDT and CDR2 is YYEEEE in the germline V gene. V gave up 3 bases and J gave up 4 bases, with 10 bases separating them. The chain's CDR3 is CASSSTVVETQYF. CDR3 nucleotide sequence: TGTGCCAGCAGCTCAACAGTAGTAGAGACCCAGTACTTC.

The V call is TRBV5-1, the J call TRBJ1-2, with a possible D match to TRBD1 (5 bases). In germline, CDR1 is SGHRS, CDR2 YFSETQ. V lost 0 bases and J lost 6, with 12 bases in between. This CDR3 has 14 amino acids. The CDR3 reads CASSLGQGMDGYTF. The CDR3 nucleotides read TGCGCCAGCAGCTTGGGCCAGGGAATGGATGGCTACACCTTC.

V is TRBV21-1 and J is TRBJ2-1; the D call TRBD2 from the table was never checked on the DNA. TRBV21-1 is termed a pseudogene. This CDR3 spans 16 amino acids. The CDR3, as DNA: TGTGCCAGCAGCAGTAGACTAGCGGCCTGCTACAATGAGCAGTTCTTC. This sequence encodes CASSSRLAACYNEQFF.

V gene TRBV5-1 combines with J gene TRBJ2-1; 8 bases are a match to TRBD2. V shed 1 base, J shed 5 bases, and the junction held 2 bases outside the gene matches. From germline, CDR1 is SGHRS and CDR2 YFSETQ. This CDR3 is built from 14 residues. The CDR3 region is CASSLREGHNEQFF. In DNA form, the CDR3 reads TGCGCCAGCAGCTTGCGGGAGGGCCACAATGAGCAGTTCTTC.

In its sample, this clone was seen once. The chain employs TRBV7-9 and TRBJ2-3; no definite D call. Trimming left V 1 base short and J 1 base short, with 12 bases between. The CDR3 contains 16 residues. CDR1 SEHNR and CDR2 FQNEAQ come from the germline V gene (reference sequence). The CDR3: CASSLGGPGGTDTQYF. In nucleotides, the CDR3 is TGTGCCAGCAGCTTAGGAGGACCTGGTGGCACAGATACGCAGTATTTT. The complete variable domain, with remaining parts taken from reference TRBV7-9 and TRBJ2-3, reads DTGVSQNPRHKITKRGQNVTFRCDPISEHNRLYWYRQTLGQGPEFLTYFQNEAQLEKSRLLSDRFSAERPKGSFSTLEIQRTEQGDSAMYLCASSLGGPGGTDTQYFGPGTRLTVL.

J is TRBJ1-2 and V is TRBV18, with 8 nucleotides matching TRBD1. The CDR3 has 15 amino acids. Germline assignment: CDR1 KGHSH and CDR2 LQKENI. V shed 5 bases and J 6 bases; nucleotides not matched to a gene: 11. CDR3 in amino acids: CASSSRLPGQDGYTF. The CDR3 nucleotides read TGTGCCAGCTCATCTCGCCTACCGGGACAGGATGGCTACACCTTC.

The V and J genes are TRBV6-5 and TRBJ2-7; D unresolved. The CDR3 contains 11 residues. V was pared by 5 bases and J by 2 bases, with 4 bases between. CDR1 and CDR2 (germline): MNHEY, SVGAGI. CDR3 loop: CASSDTYEQYF. CDR3 nucleotide sequence: TGTGCCAGCAGTGACACCTACGAGCAGTACTTC.